This TCR gamma chain was recovered during a study of gamma delta lymphoproliferative disorders and STAT genes. Overall study context: The LymphoTrack Dx TCRG Assay amplified gamma chains from at least 50 ng of genomic DNA. Study outcomes and limitations: Nearly all major patient gamma and delta clonotypes were public; only two gamma clonotypes were disease-private.

With V trimmed by 0 bases and J by 4 bases, 18 bases remained unmatched. The CDR3 spans 19 residues. Worth noting for this clone: Its antigen is not identified.

The receptor sequences were amplified from genomic DNA of peripheral blood mononuclear cells. Age- and sex-matched healthy adult donors provided control blood. TCRdb fed the multiplex PCR reads into CATT to redo clone calling. The sample has under 4,500 gamma-chain clones, over 7% seen once. The sample consisted of blood. The V gene is TRGV11, the J gene TRGJ1 or TRGJ2. Since TCRdb gives no J gene, matching the DNA to germline was used here to assign it. TRGV11 is known as an ORF, though its function is uncertain. The clonotype originates from a human donor in good health. CDR3 protein: CACWIRHVHLCIAYYKKLF. In nucleotides, the CDR3 is TGTGCCTGCTGGATTAGGCACGTTCACCTTTGCATAGCCTATTATAAGAAACTCTTT.